This entry concerns a single T cell receptor (beta chain). Its antigen remains unidentified. The data were taken from a study of shared clonotypes between healthy human individuals. Trimming took off 1 base at V and 9 bases at J, with 7 bases between the two ends. Per the germline V gene, CDR1 is PRHDT and CDR2 is FYEKMQ (reference sequence). CDR3 length: 12 residues. Findings of the study overall: Sharing of clonotypes among donors was expected to vary with sequencing depth. Sorted-subset sequencing was shown by rarefaction to be incomplete despite large depth. What limited the represented genetic and exposure-history diversity was the small number of donors. Generation probabilities were higher for clonotypes shared across all four sorted-subset donors than for unshared ones.

CD8 cells classed as naive were CD45RO-negative and positively selected for CCR7, excluding terminally differentiated effector memory CD45RA+ cells. TCRdb's table, derived via immunoSEQ multiplex PCR, lists solely in-frame clones and lacks some. The table records millions of clones, over 85% of them present only once. Sequenced sample: naive CD8+ T cells sorted from blood. This chain connects TRBV13 to TRBJ2-1; unclear D gene. The sequence came from a man in his late teens or twenties in good health. The CDR3: CASSLVRTEQFF. The CDR3 region has the DNA TGTGCCAGCAGCTTAGTAAGAACTGAGCAGTTCTTC.